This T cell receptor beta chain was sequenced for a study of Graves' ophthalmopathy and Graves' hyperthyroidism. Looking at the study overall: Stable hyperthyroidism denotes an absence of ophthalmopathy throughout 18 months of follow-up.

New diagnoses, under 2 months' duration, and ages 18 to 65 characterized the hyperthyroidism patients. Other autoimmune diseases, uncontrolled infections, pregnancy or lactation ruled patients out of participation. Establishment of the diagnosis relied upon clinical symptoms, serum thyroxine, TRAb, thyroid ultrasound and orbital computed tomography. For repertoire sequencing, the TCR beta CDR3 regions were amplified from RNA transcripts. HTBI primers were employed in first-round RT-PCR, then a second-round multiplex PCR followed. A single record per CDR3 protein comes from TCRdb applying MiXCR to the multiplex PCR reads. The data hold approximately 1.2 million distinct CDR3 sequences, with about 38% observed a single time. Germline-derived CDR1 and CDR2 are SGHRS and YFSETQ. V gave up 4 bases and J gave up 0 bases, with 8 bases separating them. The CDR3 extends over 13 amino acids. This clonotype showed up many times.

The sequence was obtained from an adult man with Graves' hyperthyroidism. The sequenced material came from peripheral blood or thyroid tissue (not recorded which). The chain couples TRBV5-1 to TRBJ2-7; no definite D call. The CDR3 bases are TGCGCCAGCAGCCGACCCCCCTCCTACGAGCAGTACTTC. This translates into CASSRPPSYEQYF.